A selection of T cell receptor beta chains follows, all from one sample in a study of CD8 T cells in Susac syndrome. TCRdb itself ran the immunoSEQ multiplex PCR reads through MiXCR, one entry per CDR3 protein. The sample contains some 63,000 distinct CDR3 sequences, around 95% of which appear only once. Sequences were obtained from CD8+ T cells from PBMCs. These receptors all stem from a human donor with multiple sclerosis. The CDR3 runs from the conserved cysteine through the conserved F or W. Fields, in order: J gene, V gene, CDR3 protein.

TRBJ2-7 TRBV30 CAWSVLGSEQYF
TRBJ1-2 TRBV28 CASGTPTGGYGYTF
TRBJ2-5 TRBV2 CASTWAGLETQYF
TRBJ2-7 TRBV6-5 CASRPGQTYEQYF
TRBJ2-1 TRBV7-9 CASSSPQAGLGEQFF
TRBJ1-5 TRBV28 CASSFTKGQPQHF
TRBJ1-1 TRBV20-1 CSAPGQRGAEAFF
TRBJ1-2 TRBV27 CASSPLGEWGYGYTF
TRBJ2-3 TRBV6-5 CASSYGDRSTDTQYF
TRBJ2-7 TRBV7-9 CASSSRDRVDEQYF
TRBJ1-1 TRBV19 CASGLLNGEAFF
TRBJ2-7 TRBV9 CASSLSGHEQYF
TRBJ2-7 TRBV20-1 CSAPDISTELNSYEQYF
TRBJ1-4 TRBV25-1 CASSEAAGSNEKLFF
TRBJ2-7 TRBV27 CASSFWTSGGPSYEQYF
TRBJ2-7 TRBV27 CASRSQGRGDEQYF
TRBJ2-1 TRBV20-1 CSAHRGRGDYNEQFF
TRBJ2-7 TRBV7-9 CAMRGQGPSYEQYF
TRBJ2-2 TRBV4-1 CASSHQGLYGELFF
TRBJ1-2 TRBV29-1 CSVEVVTGSLAYGYTF
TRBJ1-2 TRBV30 CAWSEGDGYTF
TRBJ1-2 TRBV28 CASSLNRYGRPVYTF
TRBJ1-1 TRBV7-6 CASSYRRGEAFF
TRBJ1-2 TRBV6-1 CASRTTGNYGYTF
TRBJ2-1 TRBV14 CASSQRRGQYNEQFF
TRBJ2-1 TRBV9 CASSVNWGPSSYNEQFF
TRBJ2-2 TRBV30 CAWRQGGTGELFF
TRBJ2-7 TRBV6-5 CASSYVGPYEQYF
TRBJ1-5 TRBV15 CATSRRAGNQPQHF
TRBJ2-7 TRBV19 CATPGTGPYEQYF
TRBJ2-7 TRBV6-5 CASSYSKDEQYF
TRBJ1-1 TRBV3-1 CASSQSRTGRIGEAFF
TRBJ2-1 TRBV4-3 CASSQESGGYEQFF
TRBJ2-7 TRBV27 CASSATGGEQYF
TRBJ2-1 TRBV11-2 CASTQGFGNEQFF
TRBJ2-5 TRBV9 CASSVFGGQETQYF
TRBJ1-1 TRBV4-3 CASSQDEGETAREAFF
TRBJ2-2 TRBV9 CASSPSSGGDDTGELFF
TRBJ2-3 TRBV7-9 CASRGQGSGTDTQYF
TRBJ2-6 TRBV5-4 CASSTDGVLPGANVLTF
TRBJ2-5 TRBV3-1 CASSQDPAGSQETQYF
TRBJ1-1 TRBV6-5 CASSYFGGVNTEAFF
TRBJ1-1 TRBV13 CASSLRDMNTEAFF
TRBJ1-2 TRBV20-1 CSARDLNYGYTF
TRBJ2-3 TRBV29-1 CSVEDLEDTQYF
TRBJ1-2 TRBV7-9 CASIARGGWDGYTF
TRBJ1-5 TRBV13 CASSSRGWDQPQHF
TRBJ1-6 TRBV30 CASSGTGSSPLHF
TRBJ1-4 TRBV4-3 CASSLQGDEKLFF
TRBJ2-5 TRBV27 CASSAPPGYQETQYF
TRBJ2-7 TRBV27 CASSTADDSPYEQYF
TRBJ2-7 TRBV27 CASSPDVTYEQYF
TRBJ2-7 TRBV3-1 CASSSRLVNPYEQYF